This entry concerns a single T cell receptor beta chain. Sequenced by immunoSEQ multiplex PCR; TCRdb stores in-frame clones only, minus some. The sample shows approximately 180,000 clones, approximately 80% of them seen only once. These data originate in a study of blood T cell repertoires in COVID-19. CDR1 is SGHTA, CDR2 FQGNSA, per germline. CDR3 size: 15 residues. V lost 5 bases, J lost 0 bases, and 11 bases lay in between. This receptor was obtained from a man aged 45-65 years who had recovered from COVID-19. This chain links TRBV7-2 with TRBJ1-5; possible D gene TRBD1, 6 bases. The sequenced material came from PBMCs or T cells enriched from blood (not recorded which). The CDR3 here is CASSRRQDSNQPQHF. DNA for the CDR3: TGTGCCAGCAGCCGTCGACAGGATAGCAATCAGCCCCAGCATTTT.